A selection of T cell receptor beta chains follows, all from one sample in a study of CXCR3-negative and CXCR3-positive naive CD8 T cells. TCRdb re-called the 5' RACE reads and shows each CDR3 protein once, DNA omitted. This repertoire includes under 110,000 distinct CDR3 sequences. Sequencing input: naive CXCR3+ CD8+ T cells from blood. These receptors all stem from a human donor in good health. Some clones in this sample may be carry-over from other donors' samples. Both conserved end residues are part of each CDR3. The order of the fields is J gene, V gene, CDR3 protein.

>TRBJ1-2|TRBV27
CASSTFPGPSTDGYTF
>TRBJ2-1|TRBV7-6
CASSLVSGEYNEQFF
>TRBJ2-5|TRBV29-1
CSVTPPSGQETQYF
>TRBJ1-1|TRBV7-9
CASSLLGDTEAFF
>TRBJ2-1|TRBV29-1
CSVELWGSSPLFF
>TRBJ1-5|TRBV6-2/TRBV6-3
CASSYSVQGGNQPQHF
>TRBJ2-4|TRBV15
CATSGLAKNIQYF
>TRBJ2-7|TRBV10-3
CATDAGATSYEQYF
>TRBJ1-1|TRBV6-1
CASSAWDREVMNTEAFF
>TRBJ2-1|TRBV15
CATSRDMGVNEQFF
>TRBJ2-1|TRBV3-1
CASSHGTSGSSYNEQFF
>TRBJ2-7|TRBV6-6
CASSLGEGGPWGEQYF
>TRBJ1-1|TRBV12-3/TRBV12-4
CASSLTRTGNTEAFF
>TRBJ1-5|TRBV4-1
CASSQYSNQPQHF